This T cell receptor (beta chain) was identified in a study of blood T cell repertoires in COVID-19. Study summary: Sample material is recorded as cDNA or gDNA derived from T cells, B-cell-depleted T cells, or PBMCs.

Produced via immunoSEQ multiplex PCR; TCRdb's table is partial and in-frame only. The sample consists of some 91,000 clones, around 78% of them appearing once. The CDR3 runs to 17 residues. Trimming removed 0 bases from V and 7 bases from J; junction bases left unmatched: 9. The germline gives CDR1 SGHTA, CDR2 FQGTGA. The receptor's source is a human donor in a cohort sampled during active COVID-19. Sequences were obtained from peripheral blood. This chain uses TRBV7-3 with TRBJ2-2, with 9 bases that match TRBD1. The CDR3 sequence is CASSLTRTTGGHGELFF. For the CDR3, the DNA is TGTGCCAGCAGCTTAACGCGAACTACAGGGGGCCACGGGGAGCTGTTTTTT.